Following are 3 T cell receptor beta chains from one sample sequenced in a study of spatial heterogeneity in lung cancer. The time point denotes: blood at routine non-recurrence follow-up after resection. No cells were sorted before sequencing. The whole RNA sequenced was extracted from tumor, nontumor lung or frozen PBMC. MiXCR, run by TCRdb on the 5' RACE reads, gives a single entry per CDR3 protein. This sample yields 95,000 to 130,000 distinct CDR3 sequences, of which less than 15% are seen a single time; around 17% belongs to the top ten. Source: PBMCs, taken at follow-up. Receptors were obtained from a male donor with early-stage non-small cell lung cancer.

This clonotype was counted at least ten times. This chain connects TRBV3-1 to TRBJ1-5, with D possibly being TRBD1 (5 bases). V was pared by 0 bases and J by 4 bases, with 10 bases between. Germline V lookup: CDR1 LGHDT, CDR2 YNNKEL (reference sequence). The CDR3 covers 15 residues. The CDR3 spells CASSQEQGTNQPQHF. The CDR3 DNA follows: TGTGCCAGCAGCCAAGAGCAGGGAACAAATCAGCCCCAGCATTTT.

This clonotype was recorded a few times. The chain has TRBV3-1 and TRBJ1-5; D remains unclear. V shed 6 bases and J shed 4 bases, with 10 bases lying between them. Germline-derived CDR1 and CDR2 are LGHDT and YNNKEL (reference sequence). CDR3 size: 13 residues. The CDR3 DNA is TGTGCCAGCAGTCCCGCCCTTAATCAGCCCCAGCATTTT. Translated: CASSPALNQPQHF.

A few counts support this clonotype. The chain uses TRBV4-1 and TRBJ2-3, with TRBD2 identical over 9 bases. The CDR3 covers 16 residues. Germline lookup yields CDR1 MGHRA and CDR2 YSYEKL. The V gene end was trimmed by 0 bases and the J gene end by 2 bases; junction bases not matched to a gene: 3. The CDR3 sequence is CASSQDGGGDTDTQYF. CDR3 nucleotides: TGCGCCAGCAGCCAAGACGGCGGGGGGGACACAGATACGCAGTATTTT.